This TCR beta chain was recovered during a study of high-grade serous ovarian cancer treatment subgroups. Study-wide results and limits: Clonal relatedness tracked neoantigen level, and by trend copy number and mutation load.

TCRdb keeps only in-frame clones here, not all; method: immunoSEQ multiplex PCR. Altogether roughly 20,000 clones are present, roughly four fifths being singletons, with the ten largest covering approximately 6.6%. The tumor samples were collected prior to definitive surgery or chemotherapy. As for this clone: Its antigen is currently unknown.

Trimming cost V 3 bases and J 7 bases, with 11 bases left between them. This CDR3 comprises 12 residues. CDR1 and CDR2 (germline): SGDLS, YYNGEE. This TCR derives from a human donor with high-grade serous ovarian cancer. V and J are TRBV9 and TRBJ2-7; possible D gene TRBD2, 6 bases. The specimen was tumor tissue. CDR3 residues: CASSGRLAEQYF. DNA of the CDR3: TGTGCCAGCAGCGGGAGGCTAGCGGAGCAGTACTTC. The whole variable domain, filled in from reference TRBV9 and TRBJ2-7, reads DSGVTQTPKHLITATGQRVTLRCSPRSGDLSVYWYQQSLDQGLQFLIQYYNGEERAKGNILERFSAQQFPDLHSELNLSSLELGDSALYFCASSGRLAEQYFGPGTRLTVT.